The TCR beta chain described here comes from a study of CD8+CD57+ T cells in acquired aplastic anemia. Study overall: Researchers reported that healthy donors averaged roughly 11 million reads for CD4+ cells.

A word on this clonotype: Its antigen is undetermined.

Study-level findings and limits: Some 30 shared CD8+ CDR3s appeared highly expressed within patients' immunodominant clones. Patient and control CD8+ Simpson's diversity was not significantly different.

Genomic DNA served as template for TCR beta VDJ and CDR3 profiling. TCRdb ran MiXCR on the reads and lists one entry per CDR3 protein. The repertoire includes roughly 130,000 distinct CDR3 sequences, around 50% of them detected once, and roughly 2.6% sits in the top ten. Specimen: sorted CD4+, CD8+, or CD8+CD57+ T cells (not recorded which) from PBMCs. This receptor was taken from a human donor in good health, serving as a control.

The CDR3 protein is CATQVDNEQFF. In nucleotides, the CDR3 is TGTGCCACCCAGGTAGACAATGAGCAGTTCTTC. The V gene is TRBV24-1, the J gene TRBJ2-1; no reliable D call. CDR3 length equals 11 residues. Trimming stripped 9 bases from V and 5 bases from J, with 7 bases between. Per germline, CDR1 KGHDR and CDR2 SFDVKD.